What follows are 11 T cell receptor beta chains derived from one specimen sequenced in a study of CD8 T cells in Susac syndrome. Random hexamers were used to reverse transcribe an amount of roughly 0.5 to 1 ug RNA. TCRdb reanalysed the immunoSEQ multiplex PCR reads using MiXCR and keeps one entry per CDR3 protein. The repertoire holds some 110,000 distinct CDR3 sequences, with 90% to 95% as singletons. The source material was CD8+ T cells from PBMCs. Source of these receptors: a human donor with multiple sclerosis.

V is TRBV3-1 and J is TRBJ2-2; D might be TRBD1 or TRBD2, each matching 5 bases. Germline CDR1 is LGHDT and CDR2 is YNNKEL (reference sequence). The CDR3 spans 18 residues. V was clipped by 0 bases and J by 4 bases, with 18 bases between them. CDR3 in amino acids: CASSQDRAWGYGTGELFF. For the CDR3, the DNA is TGTGCCAGCAGCCAAGATAGGGCTTGGGGGTACGGCACCGGGGAGCTGTTTTTT.

The chain uses TRBV7-9 and TRBJ2-3; a weak D match, TRBD2 (6 bases). This CDR3 comprises 15 residues. Germline V gives CDR1 SEHNR, CDR2 FQNEAQ (reference sequence). The V end lost 4 bases, the J end lost 2 bases, and 13 bases lay between the germline ends. The CDR3 loop is CASSSWGDFTDTQYF. The CDR3 DNA follows: TGTGCCAGCAGCTCGTGGGGGGATTTCACAGATACGCAGTATTTT.

The V and J genes are TRBV5-6 and TRBJ1-2; 7 bases line up with TRBD1. Losses at the gene ends were 5 bases for V and 0 bases for J; bases not matched to a gene: 13. The V gene's germline CDR1 is SGHDT and CDR2 YYEEEE. The length of the CDR3 is 17 residues. The CDR3 DNA reads as TGTGCCAGCAGACAAACCAGAGGGACAGCAGCTAACTATGGCTACACCTTC. Protein product: CASRQTRGTAANYGYTF.

The chain carries TRBV30 and TRBJ2-1, with TRBD2 matching 8 bases. This CDR3 comprises 14 residues. Germline V gene data show CDR1 as GTSNPN and CDR2 as SVGIG (reference sequence). The J segment lost 7 bases and the V segment lost 5 bases, leaving 10 bases of the junction unmatched. CDR3 nucleotides: TGTGCCTGGGCGGGGGTAGCGGGAAGGAATGAGCAGTTCTTC. This encodes CAWAGVAGRNEQFF.

This chain joins TRBV30 and TRBJ2-1, with D perhaps matching TRBD1 or TRBD2 (6 bases each). V was pared by 2 bases and J by 8 bases, with 16 bases between. Germline loops: CDR1 GTSNPN, CDR2 SVGIG (reference sequence). CDR3 length: 14 residues. The CDR3 region is CAWSIGGQADEQFF. Written as DNA, the CDR3 is TGTGCCTGGAGTATTGGGGGGCAGGCCGATGAGCAGTTCTTC.

This chain connects TRBV25-1 to TRBJ2-7, with a possible D match to TRBD1 (6 bases). This CDR3 spans 14 amino acids. Germline V CDR1 and CDR2: MGHDK, SYGVNS. Between the trimmed V and J ends, which lost 1 base and 4 bases, there was a span of 11 bases. The CDR3 loop reads CASSEFRGTYEQYF. CDR3 nucleotide sequence: TGTGCCAGCAGTGAATTCAGGGGTACATACGAGCAGTACTTC.

The chain recombines TRBV7-9 with TRBJ2-7; the D is unclear. Trimming removed 2 bases from V and 6 bases from J, with 8 bases in between. The germline V gene has CDR1 SEHNR and CDR2 FQNEAQ (reference sequence). CDR3 length equals 12 residues. Here the CDR3 reads CASSLNGGEQYV. The CDR3, as DNA: TGTGCCAGCAGCTTAAATGGTGGCGAGCAGTACGTC.

The chain carries TRBV5-6 and TRBJ2-1, with 10 bases lining up with TRBD2. V lost 4 bases and J lost 6; bases outside the gene matches: 13. The germline V gene encodes CDR1 SGHDT and CDR2 YYEEEE. The CDR3 is 17 residues long. The CDR3 nucleotides read TGTGCCAGCAGCCCTAACCCAATTAGCGGGGGGAGCAATGAGCAGTTCTTC. It encodes CASSPNPISGGSNEQFF.

The chain is built from TRBV2 and TRBJ2-7, with D tentatively TRBD2 (5 bases). The CDR3 length is 14 residues. The V gene lost 1 base and the J gene lost 5 bases, with 12 bases spanning the gap. CDR1 is SNHLY, CDR2 FYNNEI, per germline. CDR3 coding DNA: TGTGCCAGCAGTGAAGGAGGGAAGCTGGACGAGCAGTACGTC. It is translated as CASSEGGKLDEQYV.

The genes are TRBV27 and TRBJ2-1; maybe TRBD1 (5 bases). The CDR3 spans 15 residues. In germline, CDR1 is MNHEY, CDR2 SMNVEV (reference sequence). Trimming took 3 bases from V and 2 from J, leaving 11 bases between them. CDR3 coding DNA: TGTGCCAGCAGTTTCTCCAGGGCGCCCTACAATGAGCAGTTCTTC. Protein: CASSFSRAPYNEQFF.

This chain joins TRBV15 and TRBJ2-7; D may match TRBD1 or TRBD2 (6 bases each). Trimming left V 5 bases short and J 3 bases short, with 11 bases between. The length of the CDR3 is 13 residues. CDR1 is LNHNV and CDR2 is YYDKDF in the germline V gene (reference sequence). CDR3: CATSRGQFYEQYV. DNA of the CDR3: TGTGCCACCAGCCGGGGGCAGTTCTACGAGCAGTACGTC.